This is a list of T cell receptor beta chains from one sample in a study of blood T cell repertoires in COVID-19. Some clones are missing from TCRdb's copy, which holds only in-frame ones; the method was immunoSEQ multiplex PCR. The sample records more than 95,000 clones, about 88% being singletons. The sample consisted of peripheral blood. The receptors stem from a human donor in a cohort sampled during active COVID-19. The CDR3 runs from the conserved cysteine through the conserved F or W. Fields, in order: clone size, V gene, CDR3 length, J gene, CDR3 protein. Not all rows give a size; the values are once, few, many and, for expanded clones, a class.

>-|TRBV19|14|TRBJ2-7
CASSWTGLRSEQYF
>-|TRBV24-1|17|TRBJ2-1
CATSGPLPGGAVNEQFF
>-|TRBV7-2|14|TRBJ2-7
CASSFDLAGYEQYF
>-|TRBV5-1|13|TRBJ2-7
CASSLGHGDSQYF
>-|TRBV24-1|15|TRBJ2-1
CATSSENGAYNEQFF
>-|TRBV15|17|TRBJ2-6
CATSSRDNGLGANVLTF
>-|TRBV5-4|15|TRBJ2-2
CASSPGQENTGELFF
>-|TRBV6-2/TRBV6-3|14|TRBJ2-3
CASSYVAGSDTQYF
>-|TRBV5-6|14|TRBJ2-1
CASSPGRTGNEQFF
>once|TRBV6-2/TRBV6-3|11|TRBJ1-2
CASSDKHGYTF
>-|TRBV27|15|TRBJ1-1
CASSPVQGVFTEAFF
>-|TRBV9|15|TRBJ1-2
CASSLIPGQGNGYTF
>-|TRBV7-9|15|TRBJ2-5
CASSAGQGAQETQYF
>-|TRBV30|13|TRBJ2-5
CAWSGGSVETQYF
>-|TRBV5-5|15|TRBJ1-4
CASSRHAEANEKLFF
>-|TRBV15|14|TRBJ2-7
CATSREGLSYEQYF
>-|TRBV12-5|14|TRBJ2-5
CASGLSGGWETQYF
>-|TRBV19|15|TRBJ2-7
CASSIGPGTFYEQYF
>-|TRBV13|16|TRBJ2-3
CASSSSSGGPTDTQYF
>-|TRBV5-4|16|TRBJ2-2
CASSLAGTGGTGELFF
>-|TRBV4-2|16|TRBJ2-3
CASSRISGGLRDTQYF
>-|TRBV9|14|TRBJ1-3
CASSVGSSGNTIYF
>-|TRBV7-9|15|TRBJ1-2
CASSPRDRDSYGYTF
>-|TRBV9|14|TRBJ2-7
CASSPGLAGDEQYF
>-|TRBV7-2|17|TRBJ2-7
CASSLALGLAGSYEQYF
>-|TRBV10-2|12|TRBJ1-2
CASRGRLTGYTF
>-|TRBV18|14|TRBJ2-7
CASSPSSGVYEQYF
>-|TRBV9|13|TRBJ1-2
CASSESLAHGYTF
>-|TRBV4-1|14|TRBJ1-2
CASSQPGQNYGYTF
>-|TRBV6-2/TRBV6-3|16|TRBJ1-1
CASSYSAGGRVTEAFF
>-|TRBV2|15|TRBJ2-5
CASSDLAGPQETQYF
>-|TRBV20-1|11|TRBJ2-7
CSARSGHEQYF
>-|TRBV10-3|14|TRBJ2-2
CAISESSYTGELFF
>-|TRBV28|15|TRBJ2-5
CASSFLRTSQETQYF
>-|TRBV7-9|16|TRBJ2-2
CASSLRREAYTGELFF
>-|TRBV4-1|14|TRBJ2-1
CASSQGRTHNEQFF
>-|TRBV6-2/TRBV6-3|19|TRBJ2-6
CASSYSPQRGGLGANVLTF
>once|TRBV27|13|TRBJ1-2
CASRPRGGGGYTF
>-|TRBV6-5|15|TRBJ1-6
CASSQTGAYNSPLHF
>-|TRBV11-2|14|TRBJ1-5
CASSLGGGEQPQHF
>-|TRBV6-5|15|TRBJ2-3
CASSRPGGRTDTQYF
>-|TRBV7-9|16|TRBJ2-6
CASSSRTGSGANVLTF